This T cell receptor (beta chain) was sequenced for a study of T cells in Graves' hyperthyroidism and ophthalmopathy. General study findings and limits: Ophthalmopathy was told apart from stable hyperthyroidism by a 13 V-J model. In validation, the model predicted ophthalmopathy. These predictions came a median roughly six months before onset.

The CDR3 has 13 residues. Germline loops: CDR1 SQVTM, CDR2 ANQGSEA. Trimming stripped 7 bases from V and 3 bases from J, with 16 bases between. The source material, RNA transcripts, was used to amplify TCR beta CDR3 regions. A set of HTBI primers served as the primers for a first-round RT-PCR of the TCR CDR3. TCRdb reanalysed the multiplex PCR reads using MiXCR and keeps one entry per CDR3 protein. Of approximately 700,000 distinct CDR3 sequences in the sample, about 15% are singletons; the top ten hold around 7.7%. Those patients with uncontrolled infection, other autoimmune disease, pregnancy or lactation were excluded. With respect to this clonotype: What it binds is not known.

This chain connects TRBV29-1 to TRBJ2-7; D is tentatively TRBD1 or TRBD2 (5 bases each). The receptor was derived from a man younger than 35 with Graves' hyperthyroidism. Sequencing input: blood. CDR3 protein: CSARDRINYEQYF. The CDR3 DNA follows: TGCAGCGCTCGGGACCGCATCAACTACGAGCAGTACTTC.